The 21 T cell receptor beta chains below were found in one sample sequenced in a study of shared clonotypes between healthy human individuals. Naive CD8 cells comprised CD45RO-negative, CCR7-positively selected cells, excluding terminally differentiated effector memory CD45RA+ cells. Profiled with immunoSEQ multiplex PCR; TCRdb holds only in-frame clones, not every one. The table records about 820,000 clones, roughly 92% of them present only once. The specimen was naive CD8+ T cells sorted from blood. The source of these receptors is a man aged 25-45 years in good health.

This clone was observed once. The chain is built from TRBV14 and TRBJ2-7, with no clear D. V was clipped by 3 bases and J by 2 bases, with 14 bases between them. Germline assignment: CDR1 SGHDN and CDR2 FVKESK. The CDR3 is 15 amino acids. CDR3: CASSHMGSDPYEQYF. The CDR3 DNA reads as TGTGCCAGCAGCCACATGGGGTCGGACCCCTACGAGCAGTACTTC.

A word on this clone: One end of the junction varies from germline; a read error may be responsible. This chain connects TRBV5-3 to TRBJ2-7, with a weak D call TRBD2 (6 bases). TRBV5-3 is treated as an ORF (open reading frame) with a function not yet certain. CDR3 length: 12 amino acids. The DNA for the CDR3 is TGTGCCAGCAGCTGGGACTTCTACGAGCAGTACTTC. The encoded protein is CASSWDFYEQYF.

This clone has only one observation. The rearrangement joins TRBV27 to TRBJ2-7; 10 bases are a match to TRBD1. J was trimmed by 5 bases and V by 0 bases; bases with no gene match: 16. The CDR3 spans 19 residues. CDR1 is MNHEY, CDR2 SMNVEV, per germline (reference sequence). CDR3 DNA sequence: TGTGCCAGCAGTTTATCCCTACTACGGCGGGACAGGGGATCTAACGAGCAGTACTTC. It translates to CASSLSLLRRDRGSNEQYF.

The chain joins TRBV7-9 to TRBJ2-7, with D maybe TRBD1 (6 bases). The CDR3 spans 18 residues. V was trimmed by 8 bases and J by 2 bases, leaving 28 bases between them. CDR1 is SEHNR and CDR2 is FQNEAQ in the germline V gene (reference sequence). The CDR3 reads CASAPGLSAAGDTYEQYF. In DNA form, the CDR3 reads TGTGCCAGCGCCCCGGGTCTTTCCGCCGCCGGGGACACCTACGAGCAGTACTTC.

The chain has TRBV18 and TRBJ2-7; D ambiguous. This CDR3 spans 13 amino acids. Trimming shortened V by 2 bases and J by 1 base, and 6 bases separated the two germline ends. Germline assignment: CDR1 KGHSH and CDR2 LQKENI. The CDR3 nucleotides read TGTGCCAGCTCACCAGAGGCTTCCTACGAGCAGTACTTC. Protein: CASSPEASYEQYF. The complete variable domain, with remaining parts taken from reference TRBV18 and TRBJ2-7, reads NAGVMQNPRHLVRRRGQEARLRCSPMKGHSHVYWYRQLPEEGLKFMVYLQKENIIDESGMPKERFSAEFPKEGPSILRIQQVVRGDSAAYFCASSPEASYEQYFGPGTRLTVT.

The chain recombines TRBV15 with TRBJ1-1, with D maybe TRBD1 (5 bases). The germline V gene has CDR1 LNHNV and CDR2 YYDKDF (reference sequence). The ends were cut back, 1 base at V and 3 bases at J, with 12 bases in the middle. The CDR3 consists of 15 residues. The CDR3 sequence is CATSRVWGEDTEAFF. Written as DNA, the CDR3 is TGTGCCACCAGCAGAGTTTGGGGGGAGGACACTGAAGCTTTCTTT.

This clone came up once. The sample holds other DNA sequences that translate to the same CDR3. The V gene is TRBV18, the J gene TRBJ2-7; D might be TRBD1 (5 bases). Deletions cut 6 bases from V and 3 bases from J, with 12 bases between. CDR3 size: 13 residues. Per the germline V gene, CDR1 is KGHSH and CDR2 is LQKENI. The CDR3 region is CASSPEDNYEQYF. The CDR3 DNA reads TGTGCCAGCTCCCCTGAGGACAACTACGAGCAGTACTTC.

V gene TRBV5-1 combines with J gene TRBJ2-1; D remains ambiguous. There are 14 residues in the CDR3. Between the trimmed V and J ends, which lost 2 bases and 6 bases, there was a span of 12 bases. Per germline, CDR1 SGHRS and CDR2 YFSETQ. In DNA, the CDR3 is TGCGCCAGCAGCTTCGTGTTAGTTAGCAATGAGCAGTTCTTC. Translated: CASSFVLVSNEQFF.

Notes on this clone: A read error may account for a junction end that differs from germline. The CDR3 coding sequence is TGTGCCAGCGTGGGATATGCAGGATGGAACTTC. Translating gives CASVGYAGWNF. The V call is TRBV28, the J call TRBJ2-7; D gene ambiguous. This CDR3 is 11 amino acids long. The germline CDR1 and CDR2 sequences are MDHEN and SYDVKM.

The chain combines TRBV28 with TRBJ2-2; 8 nucleotides agree with TRBD1. V was pared by 6 bases and J by 6 bases, with 6 bases of the junction left unmatched. Germline V gene lookup returns CDR1 MDHEN and CDR2 SYDVKM. The CDR3 totals 14 residues. The CDR3 DNA reads TGTGCCAGCAGACTACAGGGGGGTTCCGGGGAGCTGTTTTTT. It is translated as CASRLQGGSGELFF.

The chain recombines TRBV30 with TRBJ1-2, with a possible D match to TRBD1 (6 bases). Germline V lookup: CDR1 GTSNPN, CDR2 SVGIG (reference sequence). Between the trimmed V and J ends, which lost 1 base and 2 bases, there was a span of 14 bases. This CDR3 is built from 15 residues. CDR3 in DNA: TGTGCCTGGAGTGCCGGGACACCAAAGAACTATGGCTACACCTTC. Translation: CAWSAGTPKNYGYTF.

This chain uses TRBV4-1 with TRBJ2-2; no firm D call. The V gene lost 4 bases and the J gene lost 5 bases, with 8 bases spanning the gap. Germline V CDR1 and CDR2: MGHRA, YSYEKL. CDR3 size: 13 residues. In DNA, the CDR3 is TGCGCCAGCAGCCGCGGCAGTACCGGGGAGCTGTTTTTT. As protein: CASSRGSTGELFF.

On this clone: In the same sample, other DNA sequences code for this CDR3. The chain combines TRBV9 with TRBJ2-2; D gene unclear. The length of the CDR3 is 16 residues. Looked up from germline, CDR1 is SGDLS and CDR2 is YYNGEE. V was cut by 0 bases and J by 0 bases, with 9 bases left in between. CDR3 sequence (DNA): TGTGCCAGCAGCGTAGAGGGCGTGCCGAACACCGGGGAGCTGTTTTTT. Amino acid sequence: CASSVEGVPNTGELFF.

The chain links TRBV28 to TRBJ1-2, with a tentative D call TRBD1 (6 bases). Germline values: CDR1 MDHEN, CDR2 SYDVKM. Trimming removed 6 bases at V and 1 base at J, with 12 bases between. This CDR3 comprises 14 residues. The CDR3 region is CASSYRVDNYGYTF. In DNA form, the CDR3 reads TGTGCCAGCAGCTACAGGGTAGATAACTATGGCTACACCTTC.

This clone was observed once. The chain links TRBV7-3 to TRBJ1-3; TRBD1 matches 7 bases. This CDR3 spans 14 amino acids. Trimming cost V 6 bases and J 1 base; bases outside gene matches: 3. Germline V gene lookup returns CDR1 SGHTA and CDR2 FQGTGA. For the CDR3, the DNA is TGTGCCAGCAGTCAGGGGGGGTCTGGAAACACCATATATTTT. It translates to CASSQGGSGNTIYF.

This chain joins TRBV15 and TRBJ2-2; TRBD2 aligns across 7 bases. The CDR3 has 16 residues. Unmatched junction bases numbered 4, after V lost 1 base and J lost 2 bases. Looked up from germline, CDR1 is LNHNV and CDR2 is YYDKDF (reference sequence). CDR3 residues: CATSRGAGVNTGELFF. DNA of the CDR3: TGTGCCACCAGCAGAGGTGCGGGAGTTAACACCGGGGAGCTGTTTTTT. Variable domain in full (rest from reference TRBV15 and TRBJ2-2): DAMVIQNPRYQVTQFGKPVTLSCSQTLNHNVMYWYQQKSSQAPKLLFHYYDKDFNNEADTPDNFQSRRPNTSFCFLDIRSPGLGDTAMYLCATSRGAGVNTGELFFGEGSRLTVL.

The chain carries TRBV5-1 and TRBJ2-7; 9 nucleotides match TRBD1. Germline CDR1 and CDR2: SGHRS and YFSETQ. V shed 5 bases, J shed 0 bases, and the junction held 9 bases outside the gene matches. CDR3 size: 16 residues. The CDR3 sequence is CASRKATGGSSYEQYF. The CDR3 DNA reads TGCGCCAGCAGAAAAGCAACAGGGGGCAGCTCCTACGAGCAGTACTTC.

The chain is built from TRBV29-1 and TRBJ1-2; D gene unclear. Trimming left V 6 bases short and J 2 bases short, with 10 bases between. This CDR3 has 12 residues. Germline V lookup: CDR1 SQVTM, CDR2 ANQGSEA. The CDR3: CSVSSANYGYTF. CDR3 nucleotides: TGCAGCGTGTCCTCAGCAAACTATGGCTACACCTTC. The full variable domain, in which reference TRBV29-1 and TRBJ1-2 provide the parts outside the CDR3, is SAVISQKPSRDICQRGTSLTIQCQVDSQVTMMFWYRQQPGQSLTLIATANQGSEATYESGFVIDKFPISRPNLTFSTLTVSNMSPEDSSIYLCSVSSANYGYTFGSGTRLTVV.

The table lists this clone with a count of one. The chain has TRBV29-1 and TRBJ1-4; 9 nucleotides agree with TRBD1. The CDR3 extends over 13 amino acids. CDR1 and CDR2 (germline): SQVTM, ANQGSEA. J gave up 6 bases and V 5 bases, and 4 bases lay outside the gene matches. CDR3 in amino acids: CSVWTGVDEKLFF. In DNA, the CDR3 is TGCAGCGTTTGGACAGGGGTGGATGAAAAACTGTTTTTT.

This rearrangement joins TRBV7-9 to TRBJ1-1, with unresolved D. The CDR3 covers 12 residues. CDR1 is SEHNR and CDR2 is FQNEAQ in the germline V gene (reference sequence). With 3 bases removed from V and 6 bases from J, the gap between germline ends came to 8 bases. CDR3: CASSLGFAEAFF. In DNA, the CDR3 is TGTGCCAGCAGCTTGGGTTTCGCTGAAGCTTTCTTT. The full variable domain, in which reference TRBV7-9 and TRBJ1-1 provide the parts outside the CDR3, is DTGVSQNPRHKITKRGQNVTFRCDPISEHNRLYWYRQTLGQGPEFLTYFQNEAQLEKSRLLSDRFSAERPKGSFSTLEIQRTEQGDSAMYLCASSLGFAEAFFGQGTRLTVV.

This chain joins TRBV11-3 and TRBJ2-1; possible D gene TRBD1, 6 bases. The V gene lost 5 bases and the J gene lost 3 bases, with 14 bases spanning the gap. This CDR3 is 15 amino acids long. Per germline, CDR1 SGHNT and CDR2 YENEEA. This CDR3 reads CASSHSRDNYNEQFF. CDR3 in DNA: TGTGCCAGCAGCCACTCTAGGGACAACTACAATGAGCAGTTCTTC.